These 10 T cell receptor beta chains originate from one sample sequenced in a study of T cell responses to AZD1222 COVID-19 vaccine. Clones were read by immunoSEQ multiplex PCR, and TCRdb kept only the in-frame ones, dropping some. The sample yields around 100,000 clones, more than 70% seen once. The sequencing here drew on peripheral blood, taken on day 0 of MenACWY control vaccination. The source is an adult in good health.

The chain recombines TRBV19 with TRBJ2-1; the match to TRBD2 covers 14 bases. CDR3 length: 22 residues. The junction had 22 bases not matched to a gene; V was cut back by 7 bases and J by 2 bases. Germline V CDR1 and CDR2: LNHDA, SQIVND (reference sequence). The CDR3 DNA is TGTGCCAGTACCCAAAGGAGGGTCAGGGGACTAGCGGGAGAGGTCCCCTACAATGAGCAGTTCTTC. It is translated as CASTQRRVRGLAGEVPYNEQFF.

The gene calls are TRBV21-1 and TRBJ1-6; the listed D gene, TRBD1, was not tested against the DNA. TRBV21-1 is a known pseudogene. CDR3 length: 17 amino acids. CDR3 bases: TGTGCCAGCATCCCGACAGACCCCCTCTCCTATAATTCACCCCTCCACTTT. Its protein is CASIPTDPLSYNSPLHF.

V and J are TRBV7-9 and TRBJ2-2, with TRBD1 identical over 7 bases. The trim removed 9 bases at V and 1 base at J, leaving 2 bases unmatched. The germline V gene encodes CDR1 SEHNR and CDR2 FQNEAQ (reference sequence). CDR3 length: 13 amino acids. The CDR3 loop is CARQGKNTGELFF. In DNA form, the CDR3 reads TGTGCCAGACAGGGGAAGAACACCGGGGAGCTGTTTTTT.

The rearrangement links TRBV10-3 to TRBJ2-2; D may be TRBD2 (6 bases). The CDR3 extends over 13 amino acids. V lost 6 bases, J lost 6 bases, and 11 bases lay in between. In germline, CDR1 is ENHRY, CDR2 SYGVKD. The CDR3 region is CAIRPGDAGELFF. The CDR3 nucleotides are TGTGCCATCAGACCGGGAGATGCCGGGGAGCTGTTTTTT.

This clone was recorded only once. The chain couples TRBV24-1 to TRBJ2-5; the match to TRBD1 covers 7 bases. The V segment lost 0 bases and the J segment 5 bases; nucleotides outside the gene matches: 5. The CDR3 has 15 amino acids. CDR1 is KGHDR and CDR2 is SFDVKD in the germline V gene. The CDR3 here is CATSDLRTGLETQYF. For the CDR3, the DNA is TGTGCCACCAGTGATTTGCGGACAGGTCTGGAGACCCAGTACTTC.

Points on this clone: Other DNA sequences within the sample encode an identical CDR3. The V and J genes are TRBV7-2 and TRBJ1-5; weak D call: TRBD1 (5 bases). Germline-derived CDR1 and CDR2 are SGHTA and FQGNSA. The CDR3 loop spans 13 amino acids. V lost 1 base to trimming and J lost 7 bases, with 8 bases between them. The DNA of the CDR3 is TGTGCCAGCAGCTTAGGGCAGGGCCAGCCCCAGCATTTT. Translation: CASSLGQGQPQHF.

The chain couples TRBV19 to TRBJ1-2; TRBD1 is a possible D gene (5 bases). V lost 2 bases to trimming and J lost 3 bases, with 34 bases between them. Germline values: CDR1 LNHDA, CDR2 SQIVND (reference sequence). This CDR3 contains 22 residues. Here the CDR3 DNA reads TGTGCCAGTAGTATAAGCACCCCGGGACTGTCCATGGCAGCCACCCCCCACTATGGCTACACCTTC. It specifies CASSISTPGLSMAATPHYGYTF.

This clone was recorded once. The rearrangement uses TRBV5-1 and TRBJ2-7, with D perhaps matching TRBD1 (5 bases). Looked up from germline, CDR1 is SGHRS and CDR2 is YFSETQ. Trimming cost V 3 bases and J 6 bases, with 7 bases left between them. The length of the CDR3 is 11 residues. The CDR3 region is CASSSGSEQYF. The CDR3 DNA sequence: TGCGCCAGCAGCTCAGGGTCCGAGCAGTACTTC.

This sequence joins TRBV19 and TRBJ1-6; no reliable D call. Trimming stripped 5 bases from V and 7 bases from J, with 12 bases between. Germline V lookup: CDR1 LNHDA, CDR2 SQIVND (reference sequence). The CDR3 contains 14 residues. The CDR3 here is CASSVGLSNSPLHF. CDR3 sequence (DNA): TGTGCCAGTAGTGTCGGTCTCAGCAATTCACCCCTCCACTTT.

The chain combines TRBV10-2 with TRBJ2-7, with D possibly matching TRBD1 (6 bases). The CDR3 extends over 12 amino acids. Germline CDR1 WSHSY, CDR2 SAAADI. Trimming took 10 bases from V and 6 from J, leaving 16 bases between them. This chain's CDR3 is CATSTGSREQYF. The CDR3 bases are TGCGCCACCTCTACAGGGTCCCGCGAGCAGTACTTC.